This T cell receptor (beta chain) was observed in a study of blood T cell repertoires in COVID-19. The wider study: Samples of COVID-19 (acute and convalescent) were obtained from the United States, Italy and Spain. Sources were T cells, B-cell-depleted T cells, or PBMCs; the material itself was cDNA or gDNA.

In the authors' workflow: Estimated nucleated cell counts came from reference gene primer amplification. This table comes from immunoSEQ multiplex PCR, and its TCRdb copy is limited to in-frame clones, with some not included. Clone size and V and J calls were adopted from that table, with D and trimming inferred from the DNA. Seen here are 130,000 to 150,000 clones, approximately 91% observed once, and the top ten hold 8% to 11%. The CDR3 runs 14 residues. Germline V lookup: CDR1 SNHLY, CDR2 FYNNEI. Trimming removed 5 bases at V and 5 bases at J, with 13 bases between. V gene TRBV2 combines with J gene TRBJ1-5; perhaps TRBD1 as D (5 bases). The sequencing sample was made of peripheral blood. This TCR came from a man over 45 with active or convalescent COVID-19. The CDR3 bases are TGTGCCAGCAGTCGGCAGGGAGGGGATCAGCCCCAGCATTTT. Translation gives CASSRQGGDQPQHF. Full variable domain (outside the CDR3, taken from reference TRBV2 and TRBJ1-5): EPEVTQTPSHQVTQMGQEVILRCVPISNHLYFYWYRQILGQKVEFLVSFYNNEISEKSEIFDDQFSVERPDGSNFTLKIRSTKLEDSAMYFCASSRQGGDQPQHFGDGTRLSIL.